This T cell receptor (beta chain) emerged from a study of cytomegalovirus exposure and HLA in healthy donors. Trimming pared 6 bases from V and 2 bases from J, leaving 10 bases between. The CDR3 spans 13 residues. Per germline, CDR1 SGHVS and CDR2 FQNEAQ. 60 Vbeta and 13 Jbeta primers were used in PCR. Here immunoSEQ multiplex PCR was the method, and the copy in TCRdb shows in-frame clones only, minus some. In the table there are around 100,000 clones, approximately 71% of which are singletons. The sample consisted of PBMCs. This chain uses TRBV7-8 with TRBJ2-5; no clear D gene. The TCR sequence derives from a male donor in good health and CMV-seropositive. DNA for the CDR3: TGTGCCAGCAGTCCCTTGAGGCAAGAGACCCAGTACTTC. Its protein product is CASSPLRQETQYF. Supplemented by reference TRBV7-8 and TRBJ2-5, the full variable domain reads GAGVSQSPRYKVAKRGQDVALRCDPISGHVSLFWYQQALGQGPEFLTYFQNEAQLDKSGLPSDRFFAERPEGSVSTLKIQRTQQEDSAVYLCASSPLRQETQYFGPGTRLLVL.